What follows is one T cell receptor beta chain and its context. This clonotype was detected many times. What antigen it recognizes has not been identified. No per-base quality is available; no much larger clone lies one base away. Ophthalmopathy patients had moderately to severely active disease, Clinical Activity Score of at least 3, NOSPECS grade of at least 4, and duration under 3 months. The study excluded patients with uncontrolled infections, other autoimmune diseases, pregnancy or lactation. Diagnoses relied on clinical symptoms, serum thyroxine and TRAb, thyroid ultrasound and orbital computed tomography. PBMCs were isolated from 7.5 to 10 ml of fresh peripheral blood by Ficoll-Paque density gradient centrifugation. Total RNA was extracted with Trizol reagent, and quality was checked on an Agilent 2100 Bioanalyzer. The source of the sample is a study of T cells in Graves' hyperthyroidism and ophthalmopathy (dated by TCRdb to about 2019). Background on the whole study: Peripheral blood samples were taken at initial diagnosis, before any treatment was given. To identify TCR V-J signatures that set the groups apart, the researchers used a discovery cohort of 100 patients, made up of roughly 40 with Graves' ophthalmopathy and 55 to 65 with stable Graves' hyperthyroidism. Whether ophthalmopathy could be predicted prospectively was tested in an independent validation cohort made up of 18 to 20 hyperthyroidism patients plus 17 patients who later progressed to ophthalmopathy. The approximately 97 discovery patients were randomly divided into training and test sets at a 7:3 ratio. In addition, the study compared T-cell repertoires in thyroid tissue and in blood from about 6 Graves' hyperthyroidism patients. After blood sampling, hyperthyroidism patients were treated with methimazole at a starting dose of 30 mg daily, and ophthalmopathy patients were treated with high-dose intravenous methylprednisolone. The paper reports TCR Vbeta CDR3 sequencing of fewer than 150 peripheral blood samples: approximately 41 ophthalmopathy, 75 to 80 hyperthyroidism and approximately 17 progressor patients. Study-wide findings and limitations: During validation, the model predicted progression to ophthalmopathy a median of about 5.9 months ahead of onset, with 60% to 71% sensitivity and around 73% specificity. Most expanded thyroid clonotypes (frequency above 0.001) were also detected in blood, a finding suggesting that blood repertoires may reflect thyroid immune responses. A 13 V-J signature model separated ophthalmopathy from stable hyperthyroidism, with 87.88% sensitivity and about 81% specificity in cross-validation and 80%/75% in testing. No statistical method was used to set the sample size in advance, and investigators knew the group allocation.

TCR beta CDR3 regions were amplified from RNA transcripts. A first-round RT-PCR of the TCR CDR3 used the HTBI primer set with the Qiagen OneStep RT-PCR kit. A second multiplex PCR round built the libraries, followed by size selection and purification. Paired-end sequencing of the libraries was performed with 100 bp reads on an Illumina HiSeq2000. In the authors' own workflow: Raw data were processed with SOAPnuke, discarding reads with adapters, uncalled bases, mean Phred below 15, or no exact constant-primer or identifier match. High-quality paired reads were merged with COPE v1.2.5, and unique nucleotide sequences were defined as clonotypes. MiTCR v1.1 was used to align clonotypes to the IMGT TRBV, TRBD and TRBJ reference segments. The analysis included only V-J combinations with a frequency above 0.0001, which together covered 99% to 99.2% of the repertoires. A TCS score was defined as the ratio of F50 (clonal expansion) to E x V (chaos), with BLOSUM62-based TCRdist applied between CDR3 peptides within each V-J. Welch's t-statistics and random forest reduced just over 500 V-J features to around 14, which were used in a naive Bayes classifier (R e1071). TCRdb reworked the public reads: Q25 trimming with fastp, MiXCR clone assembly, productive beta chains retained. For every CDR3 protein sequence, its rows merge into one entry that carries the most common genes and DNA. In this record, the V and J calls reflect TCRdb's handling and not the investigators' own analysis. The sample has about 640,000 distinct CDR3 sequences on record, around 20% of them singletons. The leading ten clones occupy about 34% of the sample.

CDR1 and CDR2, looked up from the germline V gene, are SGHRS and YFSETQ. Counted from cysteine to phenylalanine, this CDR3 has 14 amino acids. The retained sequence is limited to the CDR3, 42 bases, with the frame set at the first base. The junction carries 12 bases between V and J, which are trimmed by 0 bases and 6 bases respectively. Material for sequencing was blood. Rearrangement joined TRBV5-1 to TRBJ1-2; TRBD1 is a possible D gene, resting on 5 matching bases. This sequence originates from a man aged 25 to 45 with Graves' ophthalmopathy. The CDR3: CASSLASGRHGYTF. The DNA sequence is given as TGCGCCAGCAGCTTGGCCTCGGGACGGCATGGCTACACCTTC. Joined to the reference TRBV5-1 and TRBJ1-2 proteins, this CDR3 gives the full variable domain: KAGVTQTPRYLIKTRGQQVTLSCSPISGHRSVSWYQQTPGQGLQFLFEYFSETQRNKGNFPGRFSGRQFSNSRSEMNVSTLELGDSALYLCASSLASGRHGYTFGSGTRLTVV.